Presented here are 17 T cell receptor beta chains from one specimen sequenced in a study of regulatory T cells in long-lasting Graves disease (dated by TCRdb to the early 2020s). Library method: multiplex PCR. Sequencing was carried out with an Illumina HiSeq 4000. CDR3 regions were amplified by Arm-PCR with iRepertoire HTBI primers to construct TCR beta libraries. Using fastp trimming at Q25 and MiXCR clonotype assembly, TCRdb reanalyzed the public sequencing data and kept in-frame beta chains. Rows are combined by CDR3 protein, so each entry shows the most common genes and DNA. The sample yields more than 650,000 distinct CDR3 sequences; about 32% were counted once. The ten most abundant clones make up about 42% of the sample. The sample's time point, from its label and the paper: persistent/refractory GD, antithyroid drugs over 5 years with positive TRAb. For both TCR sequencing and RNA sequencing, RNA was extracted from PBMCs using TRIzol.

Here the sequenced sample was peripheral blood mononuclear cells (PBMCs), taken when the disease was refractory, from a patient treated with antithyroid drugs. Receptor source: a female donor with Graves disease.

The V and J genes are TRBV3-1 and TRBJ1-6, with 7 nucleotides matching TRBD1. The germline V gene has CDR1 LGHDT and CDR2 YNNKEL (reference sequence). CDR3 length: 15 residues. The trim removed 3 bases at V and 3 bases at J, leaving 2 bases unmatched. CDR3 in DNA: TGTGCCAGCAGCCATCGACAGGGCTATAATTCACCCCTCCACTTT. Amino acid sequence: CASSHRQGYNSPLHF.

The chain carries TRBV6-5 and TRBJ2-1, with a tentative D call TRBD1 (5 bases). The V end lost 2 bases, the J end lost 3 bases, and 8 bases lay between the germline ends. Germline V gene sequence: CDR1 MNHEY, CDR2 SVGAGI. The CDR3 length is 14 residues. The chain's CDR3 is CASSYDSYYNEQFF. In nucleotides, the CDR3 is TGTGCCAGCAGTTACGACAGCTACTACAATGAGCAGTTCTTC.

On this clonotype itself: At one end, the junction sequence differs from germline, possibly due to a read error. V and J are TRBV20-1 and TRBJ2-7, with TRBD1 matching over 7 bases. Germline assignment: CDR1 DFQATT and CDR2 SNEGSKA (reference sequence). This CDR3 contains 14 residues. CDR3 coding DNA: TGCAGTGCCACGACAGGGCCCAGCTCCTGCGAGCAGTACTTC. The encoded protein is CSATTGPSSCEQYF.

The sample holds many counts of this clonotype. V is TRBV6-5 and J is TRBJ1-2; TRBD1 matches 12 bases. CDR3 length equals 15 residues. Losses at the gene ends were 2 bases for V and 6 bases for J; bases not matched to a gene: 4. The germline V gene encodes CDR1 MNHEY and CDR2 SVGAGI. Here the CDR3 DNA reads TGTGCCAGCAGTTACGGGGACAGGGGGCTTCATGGCTACACCTTC. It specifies CASSYGDRGLHGYTF.

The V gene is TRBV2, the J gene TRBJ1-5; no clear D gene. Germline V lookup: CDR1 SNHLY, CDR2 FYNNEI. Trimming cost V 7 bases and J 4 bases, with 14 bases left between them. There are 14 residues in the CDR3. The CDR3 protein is CASTRGPSNQPQHF. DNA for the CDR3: TGTGCCAGCACACGAGGCCCCTCAAATCAGCCCCAGCATTTT.

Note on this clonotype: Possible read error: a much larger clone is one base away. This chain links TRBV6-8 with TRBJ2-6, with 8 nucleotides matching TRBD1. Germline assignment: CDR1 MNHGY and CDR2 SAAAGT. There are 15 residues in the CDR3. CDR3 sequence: CAISSTGAGANVLTF. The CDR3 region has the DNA TGTGCCATCAGTTCGACAGGGGCTGGGGCCAACGTCCTGACTTTC.

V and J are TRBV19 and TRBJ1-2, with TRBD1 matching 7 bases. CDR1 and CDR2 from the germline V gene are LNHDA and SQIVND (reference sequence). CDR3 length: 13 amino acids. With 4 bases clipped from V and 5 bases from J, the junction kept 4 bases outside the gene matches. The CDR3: CASSTTGIYGYTF. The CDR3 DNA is TGTGCCAGTAGTACGACAGGGATATATGGCTACACCTTC. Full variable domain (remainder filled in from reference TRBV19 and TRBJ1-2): DGGITQSPKYLFRKEGQNVTLSCEQNLNHDAMYWYRQDPGQGLRLIYYSQIVNDFQKGDIAEGYSVSREKKESFPLTVTSAQKNPTAFYLCASSTTGIYGYTFGSGTRLTVV.

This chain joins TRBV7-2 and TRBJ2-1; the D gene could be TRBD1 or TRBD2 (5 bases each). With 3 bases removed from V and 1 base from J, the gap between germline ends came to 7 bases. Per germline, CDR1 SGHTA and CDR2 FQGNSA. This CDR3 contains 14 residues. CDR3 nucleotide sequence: TGTGCCAGCAGCTTCGAGGGGTCCTACAATGAGCAGTTCTTC. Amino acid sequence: CASSFEGSYNEQFF.

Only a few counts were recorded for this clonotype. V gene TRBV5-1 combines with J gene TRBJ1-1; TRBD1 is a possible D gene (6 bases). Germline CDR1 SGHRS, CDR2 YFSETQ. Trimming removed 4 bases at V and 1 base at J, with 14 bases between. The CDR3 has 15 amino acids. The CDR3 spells CASSGTGRRNTEAFF. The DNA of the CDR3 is TGCGCCAGCAGCGGAACAGGGCGCCGGAACACTGAAGCTTTCTTT.

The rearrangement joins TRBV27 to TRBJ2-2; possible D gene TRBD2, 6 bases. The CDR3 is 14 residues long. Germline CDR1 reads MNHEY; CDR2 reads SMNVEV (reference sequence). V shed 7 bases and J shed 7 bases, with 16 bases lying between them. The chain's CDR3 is CASIRAGRDGELFF. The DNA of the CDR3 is TGTGCCAGCATTCGGGCGGGACGGGACGGGGAGCTGTTTTTT.

CDR3 DNA: TGTGCCAGCAGTCCCTTCCGGGACAGCTATGGCTACACCTTC. Its translation: CASSPFRDSYGYTF. The rearrangement links TRBV2 to TRBJ1-2; 7 bases agree with TRBD1. The CDR3 is 14 amino acids. The junction had 7 bases not matched to a gene; V was cut back by 5 bases and J by 4 bases. Per the germline V gene, CDR1 is SNHLY and CDR2 is FYNNEI.

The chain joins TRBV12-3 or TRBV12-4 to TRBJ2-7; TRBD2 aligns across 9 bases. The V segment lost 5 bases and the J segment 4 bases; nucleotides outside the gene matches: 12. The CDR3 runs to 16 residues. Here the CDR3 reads CASSLHSGRAVYEQYF. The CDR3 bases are TGTGCCAGCAGTCTACATAGCGGGAGAGCTGTGTACGAGCAGTACTTC.

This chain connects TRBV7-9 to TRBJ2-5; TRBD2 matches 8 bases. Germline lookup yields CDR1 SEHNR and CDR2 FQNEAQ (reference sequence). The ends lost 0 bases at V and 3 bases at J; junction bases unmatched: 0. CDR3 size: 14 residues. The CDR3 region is CASSLASGKETQYF. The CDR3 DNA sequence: TGTGCCAGCAGCTTAGCTAGCGGGAAAGAGACCCAGTACTTC.

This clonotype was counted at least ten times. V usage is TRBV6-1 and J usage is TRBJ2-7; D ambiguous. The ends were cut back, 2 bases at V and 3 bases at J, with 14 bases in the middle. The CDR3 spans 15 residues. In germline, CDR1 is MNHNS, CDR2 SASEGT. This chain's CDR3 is CASSEPGRPNYEQYF. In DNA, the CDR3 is TGTGCCAGCAGTGAACCGGGCAGGCCAAACTACGAGCAGTACTTC.

Here the CDR3 reads CASSLTGGNNQPQHF. CDR3 DNA: TGCGCCAGCAGCTTGACAGGGGGTAACAATCAGCCCCAGCATTTT. The V and J genes are TRBV5-1 and TRBJ1-5; the match to TRBD1 covers 8 bases. Trimming cost V 1 base and J 3 bases; bases outside gene matches: 3. Looked up from germline, CDR1 is SGHRS and CDR2 is YFSETQ. The CDR3 is made up of 15 amino acids.

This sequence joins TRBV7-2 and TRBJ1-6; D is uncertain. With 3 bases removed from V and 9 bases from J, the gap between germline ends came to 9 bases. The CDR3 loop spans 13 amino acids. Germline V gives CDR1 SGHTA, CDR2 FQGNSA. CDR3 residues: CASSLQQGSPLHF. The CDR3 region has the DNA TGTGCCAGCAGCTTGCAACAAGGTTCACCCCTCCACTTT.

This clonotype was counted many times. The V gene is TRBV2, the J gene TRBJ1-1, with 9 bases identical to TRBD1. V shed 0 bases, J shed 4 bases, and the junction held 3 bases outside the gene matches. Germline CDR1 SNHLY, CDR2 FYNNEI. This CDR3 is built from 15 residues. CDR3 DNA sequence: TGTGCCAGCAGTGAAGCTGGACAGGGGCCCACTGAAGCTTTCTTT. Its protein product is CASSEAGQGPTEAFF.